A single sample is the source of the 30 T cell receptor beta chains below, sequenced in a study of blood T cell repertoires in COVID-19. Sequencing used immunoSEQ multiplex PCR; TCRdb keeps in-frame clones, though not all of them. Found here are some 200,000 clones, roughly 80% of them singletons; the top ten hold about an eighth. The sequencing sample was made of PBMCs or T cells enriched from blood (not recorded which). All receptors derive from a man in his forties who had recovered from COVID-19.

The chain carries TRBV7-3 and TRBJ2-1; the D is unclear. V shed 1 base and J shed 5 bases, with 9 bases lying between them. CDR1 is SGHTA and CDR2 is FQGTGA in the germline V gene. The CDR3 extends over 14 amino acids. CDR3 DNA sequence: TGTGCCAGCAGCTTAATGCGAACCGACAATGAGCAGTTCTTC. Residues: CASSLMRTDNEQFF.

The chain is built from TRBV4-2 and TRBJ2-3; 10 positions match TRBD2. V trimming: 4 bases; J trimming: 6 bases; junction bases outside the gene matches: 10. Germline CDR1 is LGHNA and CDR2 is YNFKEQ. The CDR3 contains 16 residues. CDR3: CASSLAASGSIDTQYF. The CDR3 DNA is TGTGCCAGCAGCCTTGCTGCTAGCGGGAGTATTGATACGCAGTATTTT.

The chain is built from TRBV6-6 and TRBJ2-4; D remains unclear. CDR1 MNHNY and CDR2 SVGAGI come from the germline V gene (reference sequence). This CDR3 comprises 14 residues. V was shortened by 6 bases and J by 4 bases, with 13 bases between the two germline ends. CDR3 in amino acids: CASSVPLNKNIQYF. The CDR3 DNA reads TGTGCCAGCAGCGTACCCCTAAATAAAAACATTCAGTACTTC.

The chain carries TRBV19 and TRBJ2-7, with 7 bases fitting TRBD2. Trimming removed 4 bases from V and 4 bases from J; junction bases left unmatched: 7. Germline V gene lookup returns CDR1 LNHDA and CDR2 SQIVND (reference sequence). The CDR3 length is 14 residues. CDR3 sequence: CASSTGGEIYEQYF. CDR3 DNA: TGTGCCAGTAGTACGGGGGGTGAAATTTACGAGCAGTACTTC. The full variable domain, its missing parts supplied by reference TRBV19 and TRBJ2-7, is DGGITQSPKYLFRKEGQNVTLSCEQNLNHDAMYWYRQDPGQGLRLIYYSQIVNDFQKGDIAEGYSVSREKKESFPLTVTSAQKNPTAFYLCASSTGGEIYEQYFGPGTRLTVT.

This chain uses TRBV5-5 with TRBJ2-7; weak D call: TRBD1 (7 bases). The CDR3 covers 14 residues. The germline V and J ends were trimmed by 4 bases and 3 bases, with 14 bases remaining between them. Germline V gene sequence: CDR1 SGHKS, CDR2 YYEKEE (reference sequence). The CDR3 protein is CASSGGTANYEQYF. The CDR3 DNA sequence: TGTGCCAGCAGCGGCGGGACAGCCAACTACGAGCAGTACTTC.

The V and J genes are TRBV5-1 and TRBJ2-1; tentative D call: TRBD2 (6 bases). The CDR3 is 14 residues long. From germline, CDR1 is SGHRS and CDR2 YFSETQ. CDR3 nucleotides: TGCGCTACAAACGGGGGTTTGGCCTACAATGAGCAGTTCTTC. Its translation: CATNGGLAYNEQFF.

The V call is TRBV25-1, the J call TRBJ2-7, with 9 bases fitting TRBD1. Germline assignment: CDR1 MGHDK and CDR2 SYGVNS. This CDR3 contains 15 residues. J lost 6 bases, V lost 0 bases, and 6 bases had no gene match. The CDR3 DNA sequence: TGTGCCAGCAGTGAATATCCCCGGGACAGGGTCGAGCAGTACTTC. Amino acids: CASSEYPRDRVEQYF.

The rearrangement links TRBV7-2 to TRBJ2-3, with 7 bases lining up with TRBD2. This CDR3 is built from 15 residues. Germline V gives CDR1 SGHTA, CDR2 FQGNSA. Unmatched junction bases numbered 2, after V lost 1 base and J lost 1 base. The DNA of the CDR3 is TGTGCCAGCAGCTTAGATCTAGCGGGCACAGATACGCAGTATTTT. It yields the protein CASSLDLAGTDTQYF.

Written as DNA, the CDR3 is TGTGCCAGCAGTGACCTAGTTAGCGGGAGAAATGAGCAGTTCTTC. It is translated as CASSDLVSGRNEQFF. The chain combines TRBV6-4 with TRBJ2-1; 9 nucleotides align to TRBD2. V lost 2 bases, J lost 7 bases, and 6 bases stayed unmatched. This CDR3 is 15 amino acids long. Germline V gene data show CDR1 as MRHNA and CDR2 as SNTAGT.

The J gene is TRBJ2-3, the V gene TRBV5-1, with D maybe TRBD2 (6 bases). The CDR3 is 15 residues long. V was pared by 4 bases and J by 2 bases, with 14 bases between. The germline CDR1 and CDR2 sequences are SGHRS and YFSETQ. CDR3: CASSLGGYVTDTQYF. The CDR3 DNA reads as TGCGCCAGCAGCCTAGGAGGGTATGTCACAGATACGCAGTATTTT.

J is TRBJ1-4 and V is TRBV7-9, with 8 bases fitting TRBD1. This CDR3 has 15 residues. Germline-derived CDR1 and CDR2 are SEHNR and FQNEAQ (reference sequence). V gave up 5 bases and J gave up 5 bases; unmatched junction bases: 7. In nucleotides, the CDR3 is TGTGCCAGCAGCGCAGGGGGCTTAGGGAATGAAAAACTGTTTTTT. This gives the protein CASSAGGLGNEKLFF. Supplemented by reference TRBV7-9 and TRBJ1-4, the full variable domain reads DTGVSQNPRHKITKRGQNVTFRCDPISEHNRLYWYRQTLGQGPEFLTYFQNEAQLEKSRLLSDRFSAERPKGSFSTLEIQRTEQGDSAMYLCASSAGGLGNEKLFFGSGTQLSVL.

The chain carries TRBV7-3 and TRBJ2-1, with D possibly being TRBD2 (6 bases). In germline, CDR1 is SGHTA, CDR2 FQGTGA. Deletions cut 0 bases from V and 3 bases from J, with 12 bases between. CDR3 size: 16 residues. The CDR3 bases are TGTGCCAGCAGCTTAACCCCCCAGCGGGTCTACAATGAGCAGTTCTTC. It encodes CASSLTPQRVYNEQFF.

The chain has TRBV5-1 and TRBJ2-3; D uncertain. The CDR3 extends over 14 amino acids. Trimming took off 4 bases at V and 6 bases at J, with 15 bases between the two ends. From germline, CDR1 is SGHRS and CDR2 YFSETQ. The CDR3: CASSEVSADDTQYF. The CDR3 DNA reads TGCGCCAGCAGCGAGGTCAGCGCCGACGATACGCAGTATTTT.

This clone was seen only a few times. The chain links TRBV21-1 to TRBJ2-7; the table's D call, TRBD2, was not checked against the DNA. TRBV21-1 is classified as a pseudogene. This CDR3 has 16 amino acids. CDR3 loop: CASKGGLAGVSYEQYV. DNA for the CDR3: TGTGCCAGCAAAGGGGGACTAGCGGGAGTCTCGTACGAGCAGTACGTC.

In its sample, this clone was seen once. DNA of the CDR3: TGCGCCAGCAGCCAAGGAACGAGGTCTGGGGAGCAGTACGTC. This encodes CASSQGTRSGEQYV. The chain links TRBV4-1 to TRBJ2-7; D not certain. CDR1 is MGHRA and CDR2 is YSYEKL in the germline V gene. Trimming took 1 base from V and 7 from J, leaving 14 bases between them. The CDR3 is made up of 14 amino acids.

The J gene is TRBJ1-1, the V gene TRBV11-1, with TRBD1 as a possible D gene (6 bases). The CDR3 runs to 13 residues. CDR1 SGHAT and CDR2 FQDESV come from the germline V gene (reference sequence). V lost 1 base to trimming and J lost 4 bases, with 7 bases between them. The CDR3 loop is CASSLVGGTEAFF. CDR3 DNA: TGTGCCAGCAGCTTAGTAGGGGGCACTGAAGCTTTCTTT.

The rearrangement links TRBV28 to TRBJ1-2, with D perhaps TRBD1 (6 bases). The CDR3 contains 16 residues. Deletions cut 7 bases from V and 0 bases from J, with 18 bases between. Germline V gene lookup returns CDR1 MDHEN and CDR2 SYDVKM. The DNA for the CDR3 is TGTGCCAGCAACATTGGGGGGGACACCGCTAACTATGGCTACACCTTC. Protein: CASNIGGDTANYGYTF.

This chain uses TRBV3-1 (or the pseudogene TRBV3-2) with TRBJ2-5; 10 nucleotides line up with TRBD2. This CDR3 comprises 16 residues. The V segment lost 0 bases and the J segment 3 bases; nucleotides outside the gene matches: 4. Germline V gives CDR1 LGHDT, CDR2 YNNKEL (reference sequence). The CDR3 nucleotides read TGTGCCAGCAGCCAAGAGTTCACTAGCGGGAAAGAGACCCAGTACTTC. As protein: CASSQEFTSGKETQYF.

This clone was found once. CDR3 bases: TGCGCCAGCAGCCCTGGGACTAGCGGGAAAAACACCGGGGAGCTGTTTTTT. Translation gives CASSPGTSGKNTGELFF. V and J are TRBV5-1 and TRBJ2-2, with 13 bases fitting TRBD2. The trim removed 4 bases at V and 2 bases at J, leaving 5 bases unmatched. CDR3 length: 17 amino acids. Per germline, CDR1 SGHRS and CDR2 YFSETQ. Drawing the rest from reference TRBV5-1 and TRBJ2-2, the complete variable domain is KAGVTQTPRYLIKTRGQQVTLSCSPISGHRSVSWYQQTPGQGLQFLFEYFSETQRNKGNFPGRFSGRQFSNSRSEMNVSTLELGDSALYLCASSPGTSGKNTGELFFGEGSRLTVL.

This clone was seen only a few times. V is TRBV4-1 and J is TRBJ2-2, with a tentative D call TRBD2 (6 bases). This CDR3 has 17 amino acids. V shed 2 bases and J shed 1 base, with 14 bases lying between them. Germline-derived CDR1 and CDR2 are MGHRA and YSYEKL. In DNA form, the CDR3 reads TGCGCCAGCAGCCAAAAACTCCGGGAGCTGAACACCGGGGAGCTGTTTTTT. Translating it yields CASSQKLRELNTGELFF.

CDR3 amino acids: CASSQDRVGGSRTNYGYTF. CDR3 nucleotides: TGTGCCAGCAGCCAAGATCGGGTGGGGGGGTCACGCACTAACTATGGCTACACCTTC. The chain has TRBV4-2 and TRBJ1-2, with D possibly matching TRBD1 (5 bases). This CDR3 is built from 19 residues. Trimming left V 0 bases short and J 0 bases short, with 20 bases between. Germline V gene lookup returns CDR1 LGHNA and CDR2 YNFKEQ.

The chain has TRBV6-2 or TRBV6-3 and TRBJ1-1; 12 bases match TRBD1. CDR3 length: 18 amino acids. V trimming: 4 bases; J trimming: 3 bases; junction bases outside the gene matches: 12. Per germline, CDR1 MNHEY and CDR2 SVGEGT. The CDR3 region is CASSLTWRDRGQYTEAFF. The CDR3 coding sequence is TGTGCCAGCAGTTTGACCTGGCGGGACAGGGGGCAGTACACTGAAGCTTTCTTT.

The chain employs TRBV9 and TRBJ1-1, with TRBD1 as a possible D gene (6 bases). With 0 bases removed from V and 8 bases from J, the gap between germline ends came to 14 bases. This CDR3 has 14 amino acids. CDR1 is SGDLS and CDR2 is YYNGEE in the germline V gene. As DNA, the CDR3 is TGTGCCAGCAGCGTAGAGGGAGGGGGAGGGGAAGCTTTCTTT. Its protein is CASSVEGGGGEAFF.

The chain combines TRBV28 with TRBJ2-5; D ambiguous. The CDR3 totals 15 residues. V was shortened by 1 base and J by 5 bases, with 14 bases between the two germline ends. Germline V gene lookup returns CDR1 MDHEN and CDR2 SYDVKM. In nucleotides, the CDR3 is TGTGCCAGCAGTTTATATACAGCTCCCATGGAGACCCAGTACTTC. Translating gives CASSLYTAPMETQYF.

This clone appeared once. Here the CDR3 reads CASSQEGLAGNTGELFF. CDR3 DNA sequence: TGTGCCAGCAGCCAGGAGGGACTAGCGGGGAACACCGGGGAGCTGTTTTTT. The chain links TRBV4-2 to TRBJ2-2; 12 positions agree with TRBD2. V gave up 3 bases and J gave up 1 base; unmatched junction bases: 3. Germline CDR1 LGHNA, CDR2 YNFKEQ. The CDR3 loop spans 17 amino acids.

The chain joins TRBV5-1 to TRBJ2-4; maybe TRBD1 (6 bases). Looked up from germline, CDR1 is SGHRS and CDR2 is YFSETQ. CDR3 length: 14 amino acids. Trimming took off 1 base at V and 6 bases at J, with 11 bases between the two ends. CDR3 loop: CASSLQGRTNIQYF. The CDR3 region has the DNA TGCGCCAGCAGCTTGCAGGGGCGCACAAACATTCAGTACTTC. The full variable domain, in which reference TRBV5-1 and TRBJ2-4 provide the parts outside the CDR3, is KAGVTQTPRYLIKTRGQQVTLSCSPISGHRSVSWYQQTPGQGLQFLFEYFSETQRNKGNFPGRFSGRQFSNSRSEMNVSTLELGDSALYLCASSLQGRTNIQYFGAGTRLSVL.

In its sample, this clone was seen once. The chain combines TRBV18 with TRBJ2-7; D gene unclear. Per germline, CDR1 KGHSH and CDR2 LQKENI. Trimming stripped 4 bases from V and 4 bases from J, with 14 bases between. This CDR3 is 14 amino acids long. CDR3 loop: CASSLADYFYEQYF. DNA for the CDR3: TGTGCCAGCTCACTGGCGGATTATTTTTACGAGCAGTACTTC.

The CDR3 DNA follows: TGTGCCAGCTCACTTCTAGCGGGAGAGTCGGATACGCAGTATTTT. The encoded protein is CASSLLAGESDTQYF. The chain recombines TRBV18 with TRBJ2-3, with TRBD2 matching over 10 bases. Germline V gives CDR1 KGHSH, CDR2 LQKENI. The CDR3 spans 15 residues. Unmatched junction bases numbered 7, after V lost 4 bases and J lost 6 bases.

The chain carries TRBV7-3 and TRBJ2-2; 7 positions agree with TRBD1. The ends lost 1 base at V and 4 bases at J; junction bases unmatched: 6. CDR3 length: 16 residues. In germline, CDR1 is SGHTA, CDR2 FQGTGA. The CDR3 is CASSLSFAGGTGELFF. As DNA, the CDR3 is TGTGCCAGCAGCTTAAGTTTTGCAGGGGGCACCGGGGAGCTGTTTTTT.

This clone turned up a few times. This rearrangement joins TRBV9 to TRBJ2-1, with 12 bases matching TRBD2. Germline loops: CDR1 SGDLS, CDR2 YYNGEE. V lost 0 bases, J lost 4 bases, and 11 bases stayed unmatched. The CDR3 sequence is 19 residues long. CDR3 nucleotide sequence: TGTGCCAGCAGCGTAGGACTTGAGTACGGGACTAGCGGGTACAATGAGCAGTTCTTC. Translation: CASSVGLEYGTSGYNEQFF.